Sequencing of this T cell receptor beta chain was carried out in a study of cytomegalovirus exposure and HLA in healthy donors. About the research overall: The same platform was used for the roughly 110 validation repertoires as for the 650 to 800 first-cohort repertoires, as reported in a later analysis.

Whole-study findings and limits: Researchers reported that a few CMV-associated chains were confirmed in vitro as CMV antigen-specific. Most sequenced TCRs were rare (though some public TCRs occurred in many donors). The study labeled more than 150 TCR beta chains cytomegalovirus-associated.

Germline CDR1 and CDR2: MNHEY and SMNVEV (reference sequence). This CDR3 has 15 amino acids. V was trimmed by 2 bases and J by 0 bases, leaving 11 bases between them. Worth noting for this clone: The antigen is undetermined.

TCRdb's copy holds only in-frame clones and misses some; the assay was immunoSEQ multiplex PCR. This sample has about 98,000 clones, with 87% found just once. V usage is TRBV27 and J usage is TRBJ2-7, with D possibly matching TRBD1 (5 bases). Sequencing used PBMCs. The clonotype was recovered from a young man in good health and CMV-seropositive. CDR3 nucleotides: TGTGCCAGCAGTTTAAGCTGGACAACCTCCTACGAGCAGTACTTC. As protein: CASSLSWTTSYEQYF.